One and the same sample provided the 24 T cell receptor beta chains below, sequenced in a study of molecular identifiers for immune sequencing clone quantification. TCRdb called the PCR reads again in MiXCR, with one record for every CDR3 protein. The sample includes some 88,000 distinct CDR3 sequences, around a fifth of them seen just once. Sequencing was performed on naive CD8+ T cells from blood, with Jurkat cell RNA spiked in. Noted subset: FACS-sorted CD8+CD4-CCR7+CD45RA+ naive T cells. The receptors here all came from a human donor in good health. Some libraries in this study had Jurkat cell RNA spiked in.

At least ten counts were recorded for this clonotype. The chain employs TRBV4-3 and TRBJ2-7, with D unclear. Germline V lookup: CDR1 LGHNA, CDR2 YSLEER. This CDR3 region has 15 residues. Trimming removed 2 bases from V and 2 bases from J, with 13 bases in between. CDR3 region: CASSQSAGGTYEQYF. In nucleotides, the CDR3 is TGCGCCAGCAGCCAATCGGCAGGCGGAACCTACGAGCAGTACTTC.

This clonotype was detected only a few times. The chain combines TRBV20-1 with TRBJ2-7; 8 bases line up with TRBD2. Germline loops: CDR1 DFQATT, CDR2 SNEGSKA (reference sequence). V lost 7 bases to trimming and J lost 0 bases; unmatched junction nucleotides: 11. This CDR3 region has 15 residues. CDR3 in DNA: TGCAGTGGTCAAATAGCGGGGACGAGCTCCTACGAGCAGTACTTC. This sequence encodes CSGQIAGTSSYEQYF.

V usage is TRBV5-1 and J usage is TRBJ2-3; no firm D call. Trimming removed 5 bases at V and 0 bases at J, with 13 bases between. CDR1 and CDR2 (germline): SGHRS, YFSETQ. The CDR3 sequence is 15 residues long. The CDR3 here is CASREEPASTDTQYF. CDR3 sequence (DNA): TGCGCCAGCAGGGAAGAGCCGGCTAGCACAGATACGCAGTATTTT.

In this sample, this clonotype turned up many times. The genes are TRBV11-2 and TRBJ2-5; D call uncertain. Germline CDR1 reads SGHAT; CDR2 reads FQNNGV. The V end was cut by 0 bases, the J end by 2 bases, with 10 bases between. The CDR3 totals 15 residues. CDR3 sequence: CASSLEVWRQETQYF. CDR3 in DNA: TGTGCCAGCAGCTTAGAGGTTTGGCGGCAAGAGACCCAGTACTTC.

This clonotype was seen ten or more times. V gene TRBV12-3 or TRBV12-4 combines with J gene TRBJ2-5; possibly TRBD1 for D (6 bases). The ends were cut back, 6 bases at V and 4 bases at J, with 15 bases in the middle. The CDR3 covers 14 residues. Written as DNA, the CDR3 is TGTGCCAGCAGGCCCAACAGGGTCCCAGAGACCCAGTACTTC. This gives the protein CASRPNRVPETQYF.

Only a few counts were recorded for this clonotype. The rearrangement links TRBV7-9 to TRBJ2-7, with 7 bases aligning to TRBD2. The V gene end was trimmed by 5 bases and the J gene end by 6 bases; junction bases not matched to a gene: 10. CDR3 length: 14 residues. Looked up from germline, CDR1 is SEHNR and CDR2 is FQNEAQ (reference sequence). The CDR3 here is CASSPSTSPGEQYF. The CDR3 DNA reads TGTGCCAGCAGCCCATCGACTAGCCCTGGCGAGCAGTACTTC.

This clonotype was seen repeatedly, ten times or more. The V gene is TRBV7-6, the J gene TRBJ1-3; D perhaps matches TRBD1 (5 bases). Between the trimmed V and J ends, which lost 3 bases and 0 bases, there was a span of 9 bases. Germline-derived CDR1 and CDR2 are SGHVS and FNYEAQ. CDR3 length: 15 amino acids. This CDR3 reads CASSLTADSGNTIYF. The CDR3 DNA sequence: TGTGCCAGCAGCTTGACAGCGGACTCTGGAAACACCATATATTTT. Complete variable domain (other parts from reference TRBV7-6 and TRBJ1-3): GAGVSQSPRYKVTKRGQDVALRCDPISGHVSLYWYRQALGQGPEFLTYFNYEAQQDKSGLPNDRFSAERPEGSISTLTIQRTEQRDSAMYRCASSLTADSGNTIYFGEGSWLTVV.

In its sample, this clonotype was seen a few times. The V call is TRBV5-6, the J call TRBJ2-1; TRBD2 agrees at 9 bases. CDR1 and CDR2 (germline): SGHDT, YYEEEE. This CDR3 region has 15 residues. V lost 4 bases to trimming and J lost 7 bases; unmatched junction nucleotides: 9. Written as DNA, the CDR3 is TGTGCCAGCAGCCCGCGGGGGGGGCCGGAGAATGAGCAGTTCTTC. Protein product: CASSPRGGPENEQFF.

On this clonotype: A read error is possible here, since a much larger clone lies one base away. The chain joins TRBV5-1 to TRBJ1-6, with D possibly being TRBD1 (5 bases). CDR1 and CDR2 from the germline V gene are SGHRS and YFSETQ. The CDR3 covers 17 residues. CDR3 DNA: TGCGCCAGCAGCTTGGGAGGGACCAGCTCCTATAATCCACCCCTCCACTTT. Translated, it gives CASSLGGTSSYNPPLHF.

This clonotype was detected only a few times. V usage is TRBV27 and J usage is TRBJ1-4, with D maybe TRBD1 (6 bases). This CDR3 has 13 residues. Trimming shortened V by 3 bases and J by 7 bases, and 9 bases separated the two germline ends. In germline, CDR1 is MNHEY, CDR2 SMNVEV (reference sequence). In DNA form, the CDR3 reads TGTGCCAGCAGTTTTCCAGGGGCTGAAAAACTGTTTTTT. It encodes CASSFPGAEKLFF.

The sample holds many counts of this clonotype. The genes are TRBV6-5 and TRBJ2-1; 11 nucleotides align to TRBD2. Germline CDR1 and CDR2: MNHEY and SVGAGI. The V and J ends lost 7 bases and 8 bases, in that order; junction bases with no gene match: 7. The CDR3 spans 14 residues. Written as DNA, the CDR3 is TGTGCCAGCAACCCGGGACTAGCGGTCGATGAGCAGTTCTTC. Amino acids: CASNPGLAVDEQFF.

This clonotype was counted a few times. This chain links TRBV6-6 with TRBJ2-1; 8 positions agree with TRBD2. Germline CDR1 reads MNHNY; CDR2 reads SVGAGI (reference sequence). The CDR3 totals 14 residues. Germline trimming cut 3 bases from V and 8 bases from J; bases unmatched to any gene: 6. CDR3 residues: CASSYVAGGDEQFF. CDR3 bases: TGTGCCAGCAGTTATGTCGCGGGAGGAGATGAGCAGTTCTTC.

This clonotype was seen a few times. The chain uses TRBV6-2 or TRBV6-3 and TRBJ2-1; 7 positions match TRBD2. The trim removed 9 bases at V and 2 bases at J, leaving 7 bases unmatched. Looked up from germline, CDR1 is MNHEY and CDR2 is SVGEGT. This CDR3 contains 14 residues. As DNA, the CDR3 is TGTGCCAGTACAACTAGCGATACCTACAATGAGCAGTTCTTC. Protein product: CASTTSDTYNEQFF.

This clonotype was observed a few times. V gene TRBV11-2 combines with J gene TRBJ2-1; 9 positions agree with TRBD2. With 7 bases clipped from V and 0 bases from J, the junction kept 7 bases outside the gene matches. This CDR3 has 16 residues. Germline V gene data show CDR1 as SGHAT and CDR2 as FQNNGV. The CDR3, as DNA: TGTGCCAGCACCGCTAGCGGGGCCAGCTCCTACAATGAGCAGTTCTTC. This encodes CASTASGASSYNEQFF.

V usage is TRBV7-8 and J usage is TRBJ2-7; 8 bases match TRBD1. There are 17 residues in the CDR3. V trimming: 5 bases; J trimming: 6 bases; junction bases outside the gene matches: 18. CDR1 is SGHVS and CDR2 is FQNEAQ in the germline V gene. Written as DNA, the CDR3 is TGTGCCAGCAGCCCTCGGGGAGCAGGGGGCTCATCGTTCGAGCAGTACTTC. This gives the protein CASSPRGAGGSSFEQYF.

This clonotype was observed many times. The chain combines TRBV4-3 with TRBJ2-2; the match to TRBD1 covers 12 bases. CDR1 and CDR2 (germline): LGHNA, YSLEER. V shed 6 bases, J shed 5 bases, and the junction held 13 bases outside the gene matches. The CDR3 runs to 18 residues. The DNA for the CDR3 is TGCGCCAGCAGAATTGGGACAGGGGGCGGCGGAGAAACCGGGGAGCTGTTTTTT. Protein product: CASRIGTGGGGETGELFF.

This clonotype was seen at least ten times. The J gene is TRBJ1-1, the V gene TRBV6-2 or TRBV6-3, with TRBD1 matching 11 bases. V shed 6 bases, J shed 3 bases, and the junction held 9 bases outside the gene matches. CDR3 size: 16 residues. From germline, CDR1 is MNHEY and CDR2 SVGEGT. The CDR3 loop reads CASRDRDRGLDTEAFF. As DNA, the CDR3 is TGTGCCAGCAGAGACCGGGACAGGGGGTTGGACACTGAAGCTTTCTTT.

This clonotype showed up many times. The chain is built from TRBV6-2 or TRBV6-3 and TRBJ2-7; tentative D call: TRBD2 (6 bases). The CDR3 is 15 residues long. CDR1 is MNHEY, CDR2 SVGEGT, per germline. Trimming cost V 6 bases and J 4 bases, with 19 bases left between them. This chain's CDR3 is CASRYLSGAGYEQYF. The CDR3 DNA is TGTGCCAGCAGATACCTGTCGGGCGCGGGGTACGAGCAGTACTTC.

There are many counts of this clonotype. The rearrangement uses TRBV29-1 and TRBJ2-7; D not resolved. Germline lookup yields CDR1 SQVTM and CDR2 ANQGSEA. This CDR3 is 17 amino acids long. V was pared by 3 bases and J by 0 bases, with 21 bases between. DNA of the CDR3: TGCAGCGTTGACGGCCTTGAGAGTCCAGGCGGCTCCTACGAGCAGTACTTC. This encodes CSVDGLESPGGSYEQYF.

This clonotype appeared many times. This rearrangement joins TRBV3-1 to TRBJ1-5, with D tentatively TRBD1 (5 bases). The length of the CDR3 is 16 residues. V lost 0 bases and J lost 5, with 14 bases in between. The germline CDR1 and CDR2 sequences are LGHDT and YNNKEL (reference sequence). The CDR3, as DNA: TGTGCCAGCAGCCAAGACCCCCCAGGGAGCGATCAGCCCCAGCATTTT. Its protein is CASSQDPPGSDQPQHF.

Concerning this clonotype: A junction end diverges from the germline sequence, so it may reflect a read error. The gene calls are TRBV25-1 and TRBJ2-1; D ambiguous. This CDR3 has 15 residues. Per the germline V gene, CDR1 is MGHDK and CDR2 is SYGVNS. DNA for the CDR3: TGTGCCAGCGGTGAAGGTTTGGTGGCCTCCGGTGAGCAGTTCTTC. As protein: CASGEGLVASGEQFF.

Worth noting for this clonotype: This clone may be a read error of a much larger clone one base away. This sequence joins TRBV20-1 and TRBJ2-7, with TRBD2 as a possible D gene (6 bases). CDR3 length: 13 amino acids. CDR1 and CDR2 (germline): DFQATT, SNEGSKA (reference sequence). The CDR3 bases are TGCAGTGCTGGAGATCTCCTGGCGGGAGAGCAGTACTTC. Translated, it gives CSAGDLLAGEQYF.

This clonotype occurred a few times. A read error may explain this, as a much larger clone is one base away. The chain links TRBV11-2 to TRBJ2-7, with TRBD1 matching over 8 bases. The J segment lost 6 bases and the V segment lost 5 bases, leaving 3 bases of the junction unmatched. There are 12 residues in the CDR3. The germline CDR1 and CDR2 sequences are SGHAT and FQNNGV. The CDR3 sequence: CASSLTGVEQYF. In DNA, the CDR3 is TGTGCCAGCAGCCTGACAGGGGTCGAGCAGTACTTC.

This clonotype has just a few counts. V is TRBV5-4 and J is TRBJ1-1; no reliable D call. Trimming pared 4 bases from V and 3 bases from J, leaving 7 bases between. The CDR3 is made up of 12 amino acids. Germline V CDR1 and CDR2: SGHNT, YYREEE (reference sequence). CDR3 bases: TGTGCCAGCAGCGTAAGGGACACTGAAGCTTTCTTT. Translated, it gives CASSVRDTEAFF. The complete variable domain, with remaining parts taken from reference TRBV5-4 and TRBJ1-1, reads ETGVTQSPTHLIKTRGQQVTLRCSSQSGHNTVSWYQQALGQGPQFIFQYYREEENGRGNFPPRFSGLQFPNYSSELNVNALELDDSALYLCASSVRDTEAFFGQGTRLTVV.